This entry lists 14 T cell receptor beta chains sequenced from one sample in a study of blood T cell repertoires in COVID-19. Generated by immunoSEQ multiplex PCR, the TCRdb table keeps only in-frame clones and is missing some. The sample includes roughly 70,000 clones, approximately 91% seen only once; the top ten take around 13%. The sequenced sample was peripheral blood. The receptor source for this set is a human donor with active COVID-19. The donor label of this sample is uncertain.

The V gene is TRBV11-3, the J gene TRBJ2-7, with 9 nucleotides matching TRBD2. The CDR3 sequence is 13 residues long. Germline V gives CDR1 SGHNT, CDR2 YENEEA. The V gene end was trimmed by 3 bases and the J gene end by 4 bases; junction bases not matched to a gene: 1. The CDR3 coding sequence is TGTGCCAGCAGCTTTAGCGGGAGTTACGAGCAGTACTTC. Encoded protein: CASSFSGSYEQYF.

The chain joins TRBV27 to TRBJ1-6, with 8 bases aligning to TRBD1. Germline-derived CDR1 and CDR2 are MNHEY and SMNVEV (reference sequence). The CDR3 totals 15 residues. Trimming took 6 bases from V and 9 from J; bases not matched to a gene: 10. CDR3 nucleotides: TGTGCCAGCAGGGGAGACAGGGGCGCGAGTTCACCCCTCCACTTT. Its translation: CASRGDRGASSPLHF.

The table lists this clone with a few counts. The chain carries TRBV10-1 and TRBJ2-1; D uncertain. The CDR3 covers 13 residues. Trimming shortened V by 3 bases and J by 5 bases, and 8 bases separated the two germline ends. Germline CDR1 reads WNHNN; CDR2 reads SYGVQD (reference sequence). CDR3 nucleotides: TGCGCCAGCAGTGAACGACGGGACAATGAGCAGTTCTTC. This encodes CASSERRDNEQFF.

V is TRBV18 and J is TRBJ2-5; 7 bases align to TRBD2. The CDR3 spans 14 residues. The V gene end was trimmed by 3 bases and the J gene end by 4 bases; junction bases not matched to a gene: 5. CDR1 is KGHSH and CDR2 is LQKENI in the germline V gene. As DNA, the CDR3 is TGTGCCAGCTCACCCTCGGGGGGTCGAGAGACCCAGTACTTC. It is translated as CASSPSGGRETQYF.

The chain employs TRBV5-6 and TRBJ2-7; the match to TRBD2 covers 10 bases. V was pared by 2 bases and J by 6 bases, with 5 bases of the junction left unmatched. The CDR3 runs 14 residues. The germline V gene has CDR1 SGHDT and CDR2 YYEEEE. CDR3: CASSFRSGRGEQYF. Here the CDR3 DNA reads TGTGCCAGCAGCTTCAGAAGCGGGAGGGGCGAGCAGTACTTC.

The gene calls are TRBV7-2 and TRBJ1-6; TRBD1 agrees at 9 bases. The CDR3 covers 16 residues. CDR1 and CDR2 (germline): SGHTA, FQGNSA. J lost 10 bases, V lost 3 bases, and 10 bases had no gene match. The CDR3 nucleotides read TGTGCCAGCAGCTTCGATTGGGACAGGGACGACTCACCCCTCCACTTT. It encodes CASSFDWDRDDSPLHF.

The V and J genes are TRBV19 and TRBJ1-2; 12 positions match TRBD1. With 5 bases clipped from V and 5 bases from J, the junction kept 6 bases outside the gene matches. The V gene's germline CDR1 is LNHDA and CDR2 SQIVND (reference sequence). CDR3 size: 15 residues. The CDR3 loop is CASSAGTGGDYGYTF. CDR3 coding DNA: TGTGCCAGTAGTGCCGGGACAGGGGGCGATTATGGCTACACCTTC.

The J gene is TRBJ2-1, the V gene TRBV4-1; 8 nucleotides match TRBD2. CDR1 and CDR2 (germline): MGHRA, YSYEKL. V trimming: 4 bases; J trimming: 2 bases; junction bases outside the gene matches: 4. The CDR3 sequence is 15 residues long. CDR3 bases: TGCGCCAGCAGCCTGGGACTAGGGGCCTACAATGAGCAGTTCTTC. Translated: CASSLGLGAYNEQFF.

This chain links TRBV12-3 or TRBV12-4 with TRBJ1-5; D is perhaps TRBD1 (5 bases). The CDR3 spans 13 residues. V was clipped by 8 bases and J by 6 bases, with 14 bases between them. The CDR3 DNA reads TGTGCCAGCTGTCAAGCCGGGGGTCAGCCCCAGCATTTT. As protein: CASCQAGGQPQHF.

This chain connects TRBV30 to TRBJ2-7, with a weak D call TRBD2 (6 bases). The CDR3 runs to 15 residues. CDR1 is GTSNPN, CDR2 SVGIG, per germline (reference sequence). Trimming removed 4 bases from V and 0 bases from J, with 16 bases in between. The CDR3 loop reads CAWNRPGLSSYEQYF. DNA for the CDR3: TGTGCCTGGAATCGTCCGGGACTCAGCTCCTACGAGCAGTACTTC.

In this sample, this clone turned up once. CDR3 in DNA: TGTGCCAGCAGCACGAGCGGCTACGAGCAGTACTTC. Amino acids: CASSTSGYEQYF. V gene TRBV7-2 combines with J gene TRBJ2-7, with TRBD2 as a possible D gene (5 bases). Germline values: CDR1 SGHTA, CDR2 FQGNSA. V was cut by 5 bases and J by 3 bases, with 8 bases left in between. This CDR3 is 12 amino acids long.

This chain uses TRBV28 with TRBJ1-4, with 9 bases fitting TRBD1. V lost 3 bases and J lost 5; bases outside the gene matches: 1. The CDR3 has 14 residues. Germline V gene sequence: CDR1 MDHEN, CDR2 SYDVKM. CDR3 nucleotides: TGTGCCAGCAGTTTGGACAGGGGAAATGAAAAACTGTTTTTT. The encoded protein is CASSLDRGNEKLFF. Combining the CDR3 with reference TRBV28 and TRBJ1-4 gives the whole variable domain DVKVTQSSRYLVKRTGEKVFLECVQDMDHENMFWYRQDPGLGLRLIYFSYDVKMKEKGDIPEGYSVSREKKERFSLILESASTNQTSMYLCASSLDRGNEKLFFGSGTQLSVL.

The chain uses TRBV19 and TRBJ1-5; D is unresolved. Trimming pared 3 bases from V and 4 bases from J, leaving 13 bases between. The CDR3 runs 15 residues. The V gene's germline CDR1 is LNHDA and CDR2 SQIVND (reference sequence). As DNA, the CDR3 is TGTGCCAGTAGTATCTCATGGCAGGCGAATCAGCCCCAGCATTTT. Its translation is CASSISWQANQPQHF.

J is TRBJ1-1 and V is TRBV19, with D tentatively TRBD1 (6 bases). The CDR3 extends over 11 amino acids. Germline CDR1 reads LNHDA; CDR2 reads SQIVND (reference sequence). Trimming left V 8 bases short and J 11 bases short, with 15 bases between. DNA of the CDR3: TGTGCCAGTTCTCAGGGGCCTCCTGCTTTCTTT. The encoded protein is CASSQGPPAFF.